This entry concerns a single TCR beta chain. The data belong to a study of OX40 agonist ivuxolimab in advanced cancers. Across the study: Every 2 weeks, patients got intravenous ivuxolimab at one of six dose levels (0.01-10 mg/kg).

Per the germline V gene, CDR1 is MNHEY and CDR2 is SVGAGI. With 7 bases clipped from V and 4 bases from J, the junction kept 7 bases outside the gene matches. This CDR3 has 13 residues. Here immunoSEQ multiplex PCR was the method, and the copy in TCRdb shows in-frame clones only, minus some. The top ten hold about 0.68% of the sample, which has around 50,000 clones, around nine tenths seen once. The chain joins TRBV6-5 to TRBJ2-7, with 7 nucleotides matching TRBD2. The source of this sequence is an adult with an advanced solid tumor such as melanoma, head and neck, liver or kidney cancer. The source material was CD4+ or CD8+ T cells sorted from blood, sampled in a trial of the OX40 agonist ivuxolimab. CDR3 protein: CASKEAGRYEQYF. In DNA form, the CDR3 reads TGTGCCAGCAAGGAAGCGGGAAGGTACGAGCAGTACTTC.